The entry below describes one T cell receptor beta chain. The antigen it binds to is not known. An end of the junction differs from the germline gene, which may be a read error. Inclusive of the bounding cysteine and phenylalanine, the CDR3 is 15 residues long. The only DNA kept is the CDR3, 45 bases in frame from the first base. The germline V gene encodes CDR1 MNHEY and CDR2 SMNVEV (reference sequence). Sequenced using an Illumina HiSeq 1500. TCRdb applied fastp at Q25 and MiXCR to the public reads, then kept only in-frame beta chains. One record per CDR3 amino acid sequence lists the most common genes and DNA. For this sample there are nearly 450,000 distinct CDR3 sequences; approximately 33% appear just once. The biggest ten clones account for 12% to 15% of the sample. This record comes from a study of T cell repertoires in cytomegalovirus infection (dated by TCRdb to about 2019). Background on the whole study: Because public TCR beta signatures pointed to carriage of CMV infection together with the matching HLA type, the HLA type of each donor mattered for the analysis.

What the research found in general, with its limitations: Cumulative frequency of public TCR beta family members discriminated carriers of CMV infection plus the relevant HLA type in this cohort and an independent approximately 360-donor cohort. In the ex vivo response, HLA-C-restricted CMV-specific TCR beta clonotypes were dominant, and in two of eight donors the single most frequent clonotype came from this HLA-C-restricted group.

The receptor chain draws on TRBV27 and TRBJ1-6, with 7 middle bases fitting TRBD1. The receptor was derived from a human donor in good health (CMV status not recorded). Some clones in this sample may be carry-over from other donors' samples. Sequences were obtained from PBMCs. The sequenced DNA is TGTGCCAGCAGTTTAATCCCAGGGGGAATGTCACCCCTCCCCTTT. This encodes CASSLIPGGMSPLPF.